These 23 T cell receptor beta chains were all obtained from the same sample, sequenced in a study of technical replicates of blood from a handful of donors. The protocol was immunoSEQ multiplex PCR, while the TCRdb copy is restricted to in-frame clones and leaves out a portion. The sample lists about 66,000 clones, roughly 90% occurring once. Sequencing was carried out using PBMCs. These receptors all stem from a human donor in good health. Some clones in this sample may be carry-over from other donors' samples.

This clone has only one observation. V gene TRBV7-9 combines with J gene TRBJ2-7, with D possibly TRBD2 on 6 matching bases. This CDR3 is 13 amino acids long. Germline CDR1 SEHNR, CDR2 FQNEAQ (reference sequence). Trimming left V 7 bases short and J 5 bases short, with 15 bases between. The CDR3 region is CASTAGLRDEQYF. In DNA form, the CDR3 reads TGTGCCAGCACTGCGGGGTTGAGGGACGAGCAGTACTTC.

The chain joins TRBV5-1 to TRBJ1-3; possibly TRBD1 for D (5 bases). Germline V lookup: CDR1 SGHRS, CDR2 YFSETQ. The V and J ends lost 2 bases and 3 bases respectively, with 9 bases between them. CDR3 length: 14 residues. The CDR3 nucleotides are TGCGCCAGCAGCTTCACAGGTCGTGGAAACACCATATATTTT. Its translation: CASSFTGRGNTIYF.

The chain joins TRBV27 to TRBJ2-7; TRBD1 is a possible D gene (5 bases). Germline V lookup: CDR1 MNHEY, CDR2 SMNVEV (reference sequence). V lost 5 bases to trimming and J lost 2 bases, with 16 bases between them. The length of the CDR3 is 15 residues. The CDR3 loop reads CASSGASSPPYEQYF. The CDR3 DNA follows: TGTGCCAGCAGTGGGGCAAGTTCGCCCCCCTACGAGCAGTACTTC.

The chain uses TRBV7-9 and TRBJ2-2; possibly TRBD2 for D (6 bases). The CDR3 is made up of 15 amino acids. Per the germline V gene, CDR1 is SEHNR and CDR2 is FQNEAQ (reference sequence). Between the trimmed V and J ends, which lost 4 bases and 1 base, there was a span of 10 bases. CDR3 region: CASSSTSRNTGELFF. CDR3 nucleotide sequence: TGTGCCAGCAGCTCTACTAGCCGGAACACCGGGGAGCTGTTTTTT.

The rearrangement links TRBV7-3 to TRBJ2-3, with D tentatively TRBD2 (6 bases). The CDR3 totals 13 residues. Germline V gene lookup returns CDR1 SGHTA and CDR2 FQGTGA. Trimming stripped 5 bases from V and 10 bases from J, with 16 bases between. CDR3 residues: CASSRTTGGAQYF. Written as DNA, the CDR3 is TGTGCCAGCAGCCGGACTACCGGCGGGGCGCAGTATTTT.

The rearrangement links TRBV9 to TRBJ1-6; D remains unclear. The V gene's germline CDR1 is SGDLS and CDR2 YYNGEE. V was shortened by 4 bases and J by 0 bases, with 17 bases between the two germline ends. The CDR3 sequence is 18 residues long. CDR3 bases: TGTGCCAGCAGCCCCGCTCGAGGTCTTAGCTCCTATAATTCACCCCTCCACTTT. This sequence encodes CASSPARGLSSYNSPLHF.

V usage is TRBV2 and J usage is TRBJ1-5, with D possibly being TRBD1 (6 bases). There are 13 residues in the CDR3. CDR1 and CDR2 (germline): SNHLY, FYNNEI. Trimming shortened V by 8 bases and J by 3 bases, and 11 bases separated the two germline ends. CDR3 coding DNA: TGTGCCAGCTGGGCAGGGGACAATCAGCCCCAGCATTTT. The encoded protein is CASWAGDNQPQHF.

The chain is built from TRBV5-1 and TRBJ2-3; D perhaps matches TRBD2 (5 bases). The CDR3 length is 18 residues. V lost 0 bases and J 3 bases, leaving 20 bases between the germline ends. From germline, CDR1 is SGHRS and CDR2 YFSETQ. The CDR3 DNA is TGCGCCAGCAGCTTGGCCCTTGCCGGGCCGTCGGGGACAGATACGCAGTATTTT. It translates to CASSLALAGPSGTDTQYF.

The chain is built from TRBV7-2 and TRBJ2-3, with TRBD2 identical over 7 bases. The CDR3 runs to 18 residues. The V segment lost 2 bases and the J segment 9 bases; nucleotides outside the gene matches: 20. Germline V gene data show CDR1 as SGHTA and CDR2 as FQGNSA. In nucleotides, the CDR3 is TGTGCCAGCAGCTTATCCCCTTGGGACTATGGCCACGGGCGGACGCAGTATTTT. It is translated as CASSLSPWDYGHGRTQYF.

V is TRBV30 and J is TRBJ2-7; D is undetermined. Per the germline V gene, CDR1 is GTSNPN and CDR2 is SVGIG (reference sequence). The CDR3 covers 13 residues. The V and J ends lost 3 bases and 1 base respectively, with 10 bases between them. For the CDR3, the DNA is TGTGCCTGGAGCCTAGGTAGTTCCTACGAGCAGTACTTC. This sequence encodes CAWSLGSSYEQYF.

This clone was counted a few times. CDR3 residues: CASSSTGANTGELFF. The CDR3 bases are TGTGCCAGCAGCTCGACAGGGGCCAACACCGGGGAGCTGTTTTTT. This chain joins TRBV7-3 and TRBJ2-2, with 8 bases aligning to TRBD1. CDR1 and CDR2 (germline): SGHTA, FQGTGA. Trimming at V came to 4 bases and at J to 2 bases, leaving 3 bases not matched to a gene. This CDR3 region has 15 residues.

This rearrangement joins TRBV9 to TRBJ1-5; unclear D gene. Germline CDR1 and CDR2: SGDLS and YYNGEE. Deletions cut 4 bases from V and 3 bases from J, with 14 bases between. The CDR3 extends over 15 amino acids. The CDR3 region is CASSRSPTNNQPQHF. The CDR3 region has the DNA TGTGCCAGCAGCCGGTCCCCTACGAACAATCAGCCCCAGCATTTT.

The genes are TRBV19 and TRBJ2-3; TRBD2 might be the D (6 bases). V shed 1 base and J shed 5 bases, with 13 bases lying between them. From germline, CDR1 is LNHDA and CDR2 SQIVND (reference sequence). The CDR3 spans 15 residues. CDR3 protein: CASSIGRDRGDTQYF. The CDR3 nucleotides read TGTGCCAGTAGTATAGGGCGGGACCGCGGAGATACGCAGTATTTT.

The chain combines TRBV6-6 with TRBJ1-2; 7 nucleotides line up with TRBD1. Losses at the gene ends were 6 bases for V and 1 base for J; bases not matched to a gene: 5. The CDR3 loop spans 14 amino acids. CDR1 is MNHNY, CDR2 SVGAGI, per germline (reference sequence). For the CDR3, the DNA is TGTGCCAGCAGAACGACAGGGATTAACTATGGCTACACCTTC. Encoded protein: CASRTTGINYGYTF.

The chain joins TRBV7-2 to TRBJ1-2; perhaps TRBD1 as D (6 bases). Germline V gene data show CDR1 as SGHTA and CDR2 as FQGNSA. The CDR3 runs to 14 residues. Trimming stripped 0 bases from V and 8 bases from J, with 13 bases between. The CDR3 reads CASSLATGTRGYTF. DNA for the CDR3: TGTGCCAGCAGCTTAGCTACAGGGACGCGGGGCTACACCTTC.

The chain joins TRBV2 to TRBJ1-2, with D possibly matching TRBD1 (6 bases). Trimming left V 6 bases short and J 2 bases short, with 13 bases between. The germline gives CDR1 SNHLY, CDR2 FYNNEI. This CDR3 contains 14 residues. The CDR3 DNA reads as TGTGCCAGCAGCGAATCTACAGGGAACTATGGCTACACCTTC. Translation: CASSESTGNYGYTF.

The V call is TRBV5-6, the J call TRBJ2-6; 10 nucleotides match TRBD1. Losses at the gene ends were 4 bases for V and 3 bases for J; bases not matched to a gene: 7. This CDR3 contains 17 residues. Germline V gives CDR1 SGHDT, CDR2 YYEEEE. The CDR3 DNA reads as TGTGCCAGCAGCGCCGGGACAGGGGCTTTTGGGGCCAACGTCCTGACTTTC. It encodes CASSAGTGAFGANVLTF.

The CDR3 here is CASSEGLTDTQYF. Written as DNA, the CDR3 is TGCGCCAGCAGCGAGGGACTCACAGATACGCAGTATTTT. The chain combines TRBV5-1 with TRBJ2-3; the D gene is possibly TRBD2 (6 bases). Germline loops: CDR1 SGHRS, CDR2 YFSETQ. The CDR3 is made up of 13 amino acids. V lost 4 bases, J lost 2 bases, and 8 bases lay in between.

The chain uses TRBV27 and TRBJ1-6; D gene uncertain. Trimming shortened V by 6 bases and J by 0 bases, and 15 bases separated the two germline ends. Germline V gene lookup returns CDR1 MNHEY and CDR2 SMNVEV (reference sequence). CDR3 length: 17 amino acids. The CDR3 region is CASSLERPSSYNSPLHF. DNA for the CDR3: TGTGCCAGCAGCCTCGAGAGGCCGAGCTCCTATAATTCACCCCTCCACTTT.

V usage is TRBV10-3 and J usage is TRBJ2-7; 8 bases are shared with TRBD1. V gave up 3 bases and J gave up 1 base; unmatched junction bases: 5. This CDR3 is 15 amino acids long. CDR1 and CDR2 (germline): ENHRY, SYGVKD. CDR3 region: CAISDADRVSYEQYF. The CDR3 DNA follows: TGTGCCATCAGTGATGCGGACAGGGTTTCCTACGAGCAGTACTTC.

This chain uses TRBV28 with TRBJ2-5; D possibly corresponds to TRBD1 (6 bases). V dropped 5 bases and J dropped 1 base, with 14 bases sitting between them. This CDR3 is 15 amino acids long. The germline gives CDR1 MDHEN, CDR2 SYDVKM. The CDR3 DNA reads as TGTGCCAGCAGTGCCTATCCAGGGGTCCAAGAGACCCAGTACTTC. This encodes CASSAYPGVQETQYF.

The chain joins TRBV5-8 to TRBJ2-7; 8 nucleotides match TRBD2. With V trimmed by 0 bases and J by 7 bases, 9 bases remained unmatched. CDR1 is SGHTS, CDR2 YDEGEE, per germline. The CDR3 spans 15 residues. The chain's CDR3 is CASSLGTSSSREQYF. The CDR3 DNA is TGTGCCAGCAGCTTGGGGACTAGCAGCTCGCGGGAGCAGTACTTC.

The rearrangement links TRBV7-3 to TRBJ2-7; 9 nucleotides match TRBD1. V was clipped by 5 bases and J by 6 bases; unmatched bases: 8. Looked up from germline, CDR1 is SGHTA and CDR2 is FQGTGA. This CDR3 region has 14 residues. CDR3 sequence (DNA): TGTGCCAGCAGCCTCCGGGACAGGGTTGGCGAGCAGTACTTC. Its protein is CASSLRDRVGEQYF.